These 21 T cell receptor beta chains share one sample of origin, sequenced in a study of shared clonotypes between healthy human individuals. CD8 cells regarded as naive lacked CD45RO, were positively chosen for CCR7, and omitted terminally differentiated effector memory CD45RA+ cells. Measured with immunoSEQ multiplex PCR; TCRdb has only the in-frame clones, and not every one. The data contain about 700,000 clones, around 92% of them singletons. The sample was naive CD8+ T cells sorted from blood. The receptors originated from a man aged 25-40 years in good health.

The chain recombines TRBV7-9 with TRBJ2-1; 8 nucleotides match TRBD2. V dropped 5 bases and J dropped 5; count of bases not matched to a gene: 5. Looked up from germline, CDR1 is SEHNR and CDR2 is FQNEAQ (reference sequence). The CDR3 length is 14 residues. CDR3 sequence reads: CASSPTSDNNEQFF. The CDR3 DNA reads as TGTGCCAGCAGCCCGACTAGCGACAACAATGAGCAGTTCTTC.

The chain joins TRBV7-2 to TRBJ2-7; D is possibly TRBD1 (6 bases). V was cut by 5 bases and J by 2 bases, with 16 bases left in between. In germline, CDR1 is SGHTA, CDR2 FQGNSA. The CDR3 length is 15 residues. For the CDR3, the DNA is TGTGCCAGCAGCACAACGAACAGGGCCCCCTACGAGCAGTACTTC. It specifies CASSTTNRAPYEQYF.

This clone came up once. The chain uses TRBV5-6 and TRBJ1-1, with D hard to call. This CDR3 is 14 amino acids long. Deletions cut 1 base from V and 1 base from J, with 8 bases between. From germline, CDR1 is SGHDT and CDR2 YYEEEE. The CDR3 here is CASSLNLENTEAFF. The CDR3 DNA sequence: TGTGCCAGCAGCTTGAACCTAGAGAACACTGAAGCTTTCTTT.

The chain carries TRBV30 and TRBJ1-1; TRBD1 matches 8 bases. The V gene end was trimmed by 1 base and the J gene end by 5 bases; junction bases not matched to a gene: 9. The CDR3 contains 15 residues. Per germline, CDR1 GTSNPN and CDR2 SVGIG (reference sequence). CDR3 DNA: TGTGCCTGGAGTGAAACGCCAGGGGGCAGTACTGAAGCTTTCTTT. The encoded protein is CAWSETPGGSTEAFF.

This clone was seen once. This chain connects TRBV6-6 to TRBJ2-5; TRBD2 might be the D (6 bases). The CDR3 is 15 amino acids. The germline gives CDR1 MNHNY, CDR2 SVGAGI (reference sequence). Trimming shortened V by 4 bases and J by 6 bases, and 18 bases separated the two germline ends. CDR3 bases: TGTGCCAGCAGTTCATATAGCCGGGGGTTGCAGACCCAGTACTTC. Translated: CASSSYSRGLQTQYF.

The CDR3 reads CASSLYAGTLSYNEQFF. CDR3 in DNA: TGTGCCAGCAGTTTATATGCCGGGACATTATCCTACAATGAGCAGTTCTTC. V gene TRBV28 combines with J gene TRBJ2-1, with TRBD1 as a possible D gene (6 bases). Deletions cut 1 base from V and 1 base from J, with 14 bases between. The CDR3 runs 17 residues. From germline, CDR1 is MDHEN and CDR2 SYDVKM.

This chain connects TRBV15 to TRBJ1-5; D not resolved. V was pared by 6 bases and J by 0 bases, with 12 bases between. The germline CDR1 and CDR2 sequences are LNHNV and YYDKDF (reference sequence). The CDR3 is made up of 15 amino acids. The chain's CDR3 is CATSEKEYSNQPQHF. The CDR3 DNA reads as TGTGCCACCAGTGAAAAAGAATATAGCAATCAGCCCCAGCATTTT.

The chain carries TRBV11-2 and TRBJ1-2, with TRBD1 as a possible D gene (5 bases). This CDR3 comprises 14 residues. The V end was cut by 7 bases, the J end by 3 bases, with 15 bases between. The germline V gene encodes CDR1 SGHAT and CDR2 FQNNGV. The CDR3 reads CASNGPWGDYGYTF. Written as DNA, the CDR3 is TGTGCCAGCAACGGGCCCTGGGGGGACTATGGCTACACCTTC.

This sequence joins TRBV9 and TRBJ2-2, with 7 bases that match TRBD1. Trimming took 3 bases from V and 4 from J; bases not matched to a gene: 9. The germline V gene has CDR1 SGDLS and CDR2 YYNGEE. The CDR3 runs to 16 residues. CDR3 bases: TGTGCCAGCAGCGGCCGACGGGACAGACTCACCGGGGAGCTGTTTTTT. Translated: CASSGRRDRLTGELFF.

This sequence joins TRBV9 and TRBJ2-4; D unclear. Deletions cut 0 bases from V and 5 bases from J, with 6 bases between. There are 13 residues in the CDR3. The germline V gene encodes CDR1 SGDLS and CDR2 YYNGEE. CDR3 DNA sequence: TGTGCCAGCAGCGTAGGATGGGAAAACATTCAGTACTTC. Its protein product is CASSVGWENIQYF.

The chain employs TRBV10-3 and TRBJ2-1, with 8 nucleotides matching TRBD2. There are 15 residues in the CDR3. The junction had 12 bases not matched to a gene; V was cut back by 6 bases and J by 8 bases. CDR1 and CDR2 (germline): ENHRY, SYGVKD. CDR3: CAISNSGTSTDEQFF. The DNA for the CDR3 is TGTGCCATCAGCAATTCCGGGACTAGTACCGATGAGCAGTTCTTC.

This clone was recorded only once. V usage is TRBV5-4 and J usage is TRBJ2-1; D tentatively fits TRBD1 or TRBD2 (5 bases each). Trimming removed 0 bases from V and 4 bases from J, with 14 bases in between. The CDR3 length is 16 residues. Germline values: CDR1 SGHNT, CDR2 YYREEE (reference sequence). The CDR3 DNA reads as TGTGCCAGCAGCTTGGATAGAGGGGAAGGTTACAATGAGCAGTTCTTC. Translation: CASSLDRGEGYNEQFF.

The chain uses TRBV7-3 and TRBJ1-5, with 8 bases fitting TRBD1. Germline CDR1 and CDR2: SGHTA and FQGTGA. This CDR3 has 17 residues. Trimming cost V 5 bases and J 0 bases; bases outside gene matches: 9. CDR3 residues: CASSPTRGQVSNQPQHF. CDR3 DNA sequence: TGTGCCAGCAGCCCCACCCGGGGACAGGTTAGCAATCAGCCCCAGCATTTT.

This clone occurred once. The CDR3 DNA reads TGTGCCAGCAGCCCGGGGGTTCACCAGTACTTC. This codes for CASSPGVHQYF. This chain connects TRBV7-9 to TRBJ2-5; maybe TRBD2 (6 bases). CDR1 and CDR2 from the germline V gene are SEHNR and FQNEAQ (reference sequence). Trimming left V 5 bases short and J 10 bases short, with 11 bases between. The CDR3 runs 11 residues. The full variable domain, rest sourced from reference TRBV7-9 and TRBJ2-5, is DTGVSQNPRHKITKRGQNVTFRCDPISEHNRLYWYRQTLGQGPEFLTYFQNEAQLEKSRLLSDRFSAERPKGSFSTLEIQRTEQGDSAMYLCASSPGVHQYFGPGTRLLVL.

This rearrangement joins TRBV11-2 to TRBJ1-1; D gene ambiguous. Trimming shortened V by 1 base and J by 0 bases, and 12 bases separated the two germline ends. The CDR3 extends over 16 amino acids. Germline-derived CDR1 and CDR2 are SGHAT and FQNNGV. The DNA for the CDR3 is TGTGCCAGCAGCTTAGCGGCGGCACCAATGAACACTGAAGCTTTCTTT. This encodes CASSLAAAPMNTEAFF.

J is TRBJ2-6 and V is TRBV27; no firm D call. V was cut by 3 bases and J by 0 bases, with 12 bases left in between. CDR1 is MNHEY and CDR2 is SMNVEV in the germline V gene (reference sequence). This CDR3 spans 17 amino acids. The DNA of the CDR3 is TGTGCCAGCAGTTTTTCTCCCCCTATCTCTGGGGCCAACGTCCTGACTTTC. Amino acids: CASSFSPPISGANVLTF.

J is TRBJ1-1 and V is TRBV11-2; 9 nucleotides match TRBD1. From germline, CDR1 is SGHAT and CDR2 FQNNGV. The CDR3 length is 16 residues. The trim removed 5 bases at V and 4 bases at J, leaving 11 bases unmatched. The CDR3 region has the DNA TGTGCCAGCAGCCAAAGTCAGGACAGGGGCGGCACTGAAGCTTTCTTT. It specifies CASSQSQDRGGTEAFF.

This rearrangement joins TRBV7-6 to TRBJ2-5, with TRBD2 matching 7 bases. This CDR3 region has 15 residues. Germline V gives CDR1 SGHVS, CDR2 FNYEAQ. Trimming cost V 2 bases and J 5 bases; bases outside gene matches: 8. CDR3 coding DNA: TGTGCCAGCAGCTTAACGGGAGGCCCCACGGAGACCCAGTACTTC. Its protein is CASSLTGGPTETQYF.

This sequence joins TRBV9 and TRBJ2-1; the D call may be TRBD1 or TRBD2 (6 bases each). The V and J ends lost 7 bases and 5 bases respectively, with 16 bases between them. The CDR3 covers 14 residues. CDR1 is SGDLS and CDR2 is YYNGEE in the germline V gene. Here the CDR3 reads CASAEGGLHNEQFF. For the CDR3, the DNA is TGTGCCAGCGCGGAAGGGGGGCTACACAATGAGCAGTTCTTC.

J is TRBJ2-3 and V is TRBV15, with 7 bases fitting TRBD1. This CDR3 is built from 16 residues. The V and J ends lost 1 base and 5 bases, in that order; junction bases with no gene match: 9. In germline, CDR1 is LNHNV, CDR2 YYDKDF (reference sequence). The DNA for the CDR3 is TGTGCCACCAGCAGAGCTAGTCAGGGGGTAGGAGATACGCAGTATTTT. Translating gives CATSRASQGVGDTQYF.

V usage is TRBV2 and J usage is TRBJ2-5, with 10 bases matching TRBD2. CDR3 length: 17 residues. Germline V lookup: CDR1 SNHLY, CDR2 FYNNEI. Trimming removed 1 base from V and 5 bases from J; junction bases left unmatched: 10. This CDR3 reads CASSEGPAGGPLETQYF. CDR3 coding DNA: TGTGCCAGCAGTGAAGGACCAGCGGGAGGGCCCTTGGAGACCCAGTACTTC. The variable domain in full, with the rest retrieved from reference TRBV2 and TRBJ2-5, is EPEVTQTPSHQVTQMGQEVILRCVPISNHLYFYWYRQILGQKVEFLVSFYNNEISEKSEIFDDQFSVERPDGSNFTLKIRSTKLEDSAMYFCASSEGPAGGPLETQYFGPGTRLLVL.